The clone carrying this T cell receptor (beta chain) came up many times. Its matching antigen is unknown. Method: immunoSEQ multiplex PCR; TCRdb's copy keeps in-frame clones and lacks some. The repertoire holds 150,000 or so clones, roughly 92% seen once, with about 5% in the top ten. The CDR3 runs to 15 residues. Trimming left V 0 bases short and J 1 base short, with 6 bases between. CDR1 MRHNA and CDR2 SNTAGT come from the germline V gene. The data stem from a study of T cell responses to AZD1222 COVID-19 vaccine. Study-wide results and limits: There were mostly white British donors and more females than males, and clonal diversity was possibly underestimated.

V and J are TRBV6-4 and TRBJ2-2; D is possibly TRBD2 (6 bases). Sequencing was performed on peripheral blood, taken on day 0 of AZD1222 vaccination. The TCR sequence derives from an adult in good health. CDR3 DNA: TGTGCCAGCAGTGACTCTAGCGGGAACACCGGGGAGCTGTTTTTT. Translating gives CASSDSSGNTGELFF.